This T cell receptor beta chain was observed in a study of T-cell memory formation after mild COVID-19. This clonotype was detected only a few times. The antigen is undetermined. Study findings and constraints: Contracting CD4+ clones sat mainly in CM and EM; CD8+ in EMRA. Confirmation was lacking for SARS-CoV-2 specificity of second-wave clones that peaked on day 37. The pre-infection memory compartment contained some responding clones, suggesting cross-reactive memory joined.

Sample barcodes and UMIs were carried by the TCR alpha and TCR beta cDNA libraries that 5'RACE generated with constant-segment primers. MiXCR, run by TCRdb on the 5' RACE reads, gives a single entry per CDR3 protein. In the table there are just under 350,000 distinct CDR3 sequences, 13% of which are singletons. With 4 bases removed from V and 4 bases from J, the gap between germline ends came to 15 bases. The length of the CDR3 is 14 residues. Germline V lookup: CDR1 SGHRS, CDR2 YFSETQ. Sequencing was carried out using PBMCs or a T cell subset sorted from them (not recorded which). The receptor was isolated from a man younger than 35 who had mild COVID-19 (a few samples of this study predate the infection). Cell type and time point are not known. The J gene is TRBJ2-7, the V gene TRBV5-1, with a weak D call TRBD1 (5 bases). The CDR3 DNA follows: TGCGCCAGCAGCGAGTTCGACAGTTTGTACGAGCAGTACTTC. This encodes CASSEFDSLYEQYF.